This note documents a single T cell receptor (beta chain) sequence. The data originate from a study of blood T cell repertoires in COVID-19. Looking at the study overall: Acute and convalescent COVID-19 samples came from the United States, Italy and Spain. T cells, B-cell-depleted T cells, or PBMCs supplied cDNA or gDNA.

Repertoires were generated with immunoSEQ multiplex PCR, while TCRdb's copy carries only in-frame clones and drops some. The table includes about 230,000 clones, 80% to 90% detected once. The CDR3 totals 14 residues. J gave up 7 bases and V 6 bases, and 6 bases lay outside the gene matches. The germline gives CDR1 SGHNT, CDR2 YENEEA. The clonotype originates from an elderly woman with COVID-19, enrolled during active disease. Sequencing was carried out using peripheral blood. V is TRBV11-3 and J is TRBJ2-2, with 9 bases identical to TRBD2. The CDR3, as DNA: TGTGCCAGCAGGCTAGCGGGGATCAGCGGGGAGCTGTTTTTT. Residues: CASRLAGISGELFF.